One T cell receptor (beta chain) is described in this entry. This sample stems from a study of blood T cell repertoires in COVID-19. Overall study context: Samples taken during acute and convalescent COVID-19 were collected in the United States, Italy and Spain. T cells, B-cell-depleted T cells, or PBMCs supplied cDNA or gDNA.

Methods used by the authors: From reference gene primer amplification, estimates of nucleated cell counts were derived. Sequencing used immunoSEQ multiplex PCR; TCRdb keeps in-frame clones, though not all of them. Clone size and the V and J calls come from that table; the DNA yielded D and trimming. The table has roughly 350,000 clones, roughly 89% seen once. The sample was peripheral blood. The TCR was taken from a woman between 18 and 29 years old who had recovered from COVID-19.

CDR3 nucleotide sequence: TGTGCCAGCAGCGGGGGACAGGCCAGCTCCTACAATGAGCAGTTCTTC. Its protein product is CASSGGQASSYNEQFF. The chain recombines TRBV2 with TRBJ2-1; 8 bases match TRBD1. J was trimmed by 0 bases and V by 6 bases; bases with no gene match: 7. Germline V gene lookup returns CDR1 SNHLY and CDR2 FYNNEI. The CDR3 totals 16 residues.